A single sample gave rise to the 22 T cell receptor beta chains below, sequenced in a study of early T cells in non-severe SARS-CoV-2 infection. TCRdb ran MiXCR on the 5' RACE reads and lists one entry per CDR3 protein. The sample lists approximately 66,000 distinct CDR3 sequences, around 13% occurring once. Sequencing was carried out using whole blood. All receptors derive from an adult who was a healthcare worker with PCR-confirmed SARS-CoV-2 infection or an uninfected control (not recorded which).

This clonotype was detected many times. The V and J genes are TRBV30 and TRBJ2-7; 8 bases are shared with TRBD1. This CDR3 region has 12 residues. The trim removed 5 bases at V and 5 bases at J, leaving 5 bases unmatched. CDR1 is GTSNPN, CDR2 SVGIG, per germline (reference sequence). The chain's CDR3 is CAWGQGRHEQYF. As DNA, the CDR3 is TGTGCCTGGGGACAGGGACGGCACGAGCAGTACTTC.

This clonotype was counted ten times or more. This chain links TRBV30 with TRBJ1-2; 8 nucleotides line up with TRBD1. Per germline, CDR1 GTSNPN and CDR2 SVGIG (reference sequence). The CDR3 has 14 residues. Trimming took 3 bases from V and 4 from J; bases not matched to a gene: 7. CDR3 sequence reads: CAWREQGDPYGYTF. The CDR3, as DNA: TGTGCCTGGAGGGAACAGGGGGACCCCTATGGCTACACCTTC.

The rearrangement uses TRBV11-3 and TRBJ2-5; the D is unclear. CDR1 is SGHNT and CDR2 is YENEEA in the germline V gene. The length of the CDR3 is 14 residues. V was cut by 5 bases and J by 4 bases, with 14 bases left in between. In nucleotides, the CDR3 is TGTGCCAGCAGCCATACTAAGGGAAGAGAGACCCAGTACTTC. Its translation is CASSHTKGRETQYF.

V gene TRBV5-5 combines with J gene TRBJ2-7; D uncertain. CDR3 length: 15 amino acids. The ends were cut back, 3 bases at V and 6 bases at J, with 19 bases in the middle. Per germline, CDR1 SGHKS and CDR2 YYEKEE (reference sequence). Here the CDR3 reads CASSSLPLEEVEQYF. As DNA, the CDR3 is TGTGCCAGCAGCTCCCTGCCGCTAGAAGAGGTCGAGCAGTACTTC. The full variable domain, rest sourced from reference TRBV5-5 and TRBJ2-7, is DAGVTQSPTHLIKTRGQQVTLRCSPISGHKSVSWYQQVLGQGPQFIFQYYEKEERGRGNFPDRFSARQFPNYSSELNVNALLLGDSALYLCASSSLPLEEVEQYFGPGTRLTVT.

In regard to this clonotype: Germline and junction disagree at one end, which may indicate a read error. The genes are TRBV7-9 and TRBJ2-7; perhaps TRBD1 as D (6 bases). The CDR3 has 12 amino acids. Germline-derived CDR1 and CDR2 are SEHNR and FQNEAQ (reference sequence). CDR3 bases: TGTGCCAGCAGCTTAGCCGTGACAGGCTGGAACTTC. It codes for CASSLAVTGWNF. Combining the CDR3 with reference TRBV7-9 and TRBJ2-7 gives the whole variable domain DTGVSQNPRHKITKRGQNVTFRCDPISEHNRLYWYRQTLGQGPEFLTYFQNEAQLEKSRLLSDRFSAERPKGSFSTLEIQRTEQGDSAMYLCASSLAVTGWNFGPGTRLTVT.

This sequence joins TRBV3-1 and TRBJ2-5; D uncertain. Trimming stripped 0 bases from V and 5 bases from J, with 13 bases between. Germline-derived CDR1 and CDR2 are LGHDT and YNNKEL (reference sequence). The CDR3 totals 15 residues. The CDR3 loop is CASSQDRHFGETQYF. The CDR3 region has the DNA TGTGCCAGCAGCCAAGATCGGCACTTTGGGGAGACCCAGTACTTC.

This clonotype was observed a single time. The CDR3 nucleotides are TGTGCCAGCTCACCTTCGGGGACAGCCCGCACAGATACGCAGTATTTT. It codes for CASSPSGTARTDTQYF. The rearrangement joins TRBV18 to TRBJ2-3; 7 nucleotides match TRBD1. The CDR3 runs to 16 residues. The germline V gene encodes CDR1 KGHSH and CDR2 LQKENI. V trimming: 3 bases; J trimming: 1 base; junction bases outside the gene matches: 7. The variable domain in full, with the rest retrieved from reference TRBV18 and TRBJ2-3, is NAGVMQNPRHLVRRRGQEARLRCSPMKGHSHVYWYRQLPEEGLKFMVYLQKENIIDESGMPKERFSAEFPKEGPSILRIQQVVRGDSAAYFCASSPSGTARTDTQYFGPGTRLTVL.

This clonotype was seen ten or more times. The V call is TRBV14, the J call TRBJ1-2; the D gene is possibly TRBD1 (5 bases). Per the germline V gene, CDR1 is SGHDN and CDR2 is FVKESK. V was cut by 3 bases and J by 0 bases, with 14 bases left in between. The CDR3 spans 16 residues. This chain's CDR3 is CASSHRAMGPNYGYTF. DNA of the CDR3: TGTGCCAGCAGCCACCGGGCGATGGGGCCTAACTATGGCTACACCTTC.

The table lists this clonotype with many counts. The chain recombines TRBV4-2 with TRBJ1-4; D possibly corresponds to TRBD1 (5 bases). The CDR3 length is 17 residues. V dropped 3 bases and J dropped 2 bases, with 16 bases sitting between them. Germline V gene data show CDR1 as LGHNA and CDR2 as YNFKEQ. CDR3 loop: CASSHLVEGSTNEKLFF. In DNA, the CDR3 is TGTGCCAGCAGCCACCTCGTGGAGGGGAGCACTAATGAAAAACTGTTTTTT.

The CDR3 loop is CAISQTGDTEAFF. In DNA form, the CDR3 reads TGTGCCATCAGCCAGACAGGTGACACTGAAGCTTTCTTT. The chain links TRBV10-3 to TRBJ1-1, with D maybe TRBD1 (6 bases). The V gene lost 6 bases and the J gene lost 3 bases, with 11 bases spanning the gap. The germline V gene has CDR1 ENHRY and CDR2 SYGVKD. This CDR3 comprises 13 residues.

The CDR3 DNA sequence: TGTGCCAGCAGGCGGGATCCGAACACTGAAGCTTTCTTT. It encodes CASRRDPNTEAFF. V gene TRBV21-1 combines with J gene TRBJ1-1. TRBV21-1 is a documented pseudogene. The CDR3 sequence is 13 residues long.

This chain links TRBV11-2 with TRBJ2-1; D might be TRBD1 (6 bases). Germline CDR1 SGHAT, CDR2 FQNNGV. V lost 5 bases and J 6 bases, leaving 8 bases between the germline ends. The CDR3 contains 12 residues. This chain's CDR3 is CASSPQGNEQFF. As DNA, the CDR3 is TGTGCCAGCAGCCCACAGGGCAATGAGCAGTTCTTC.

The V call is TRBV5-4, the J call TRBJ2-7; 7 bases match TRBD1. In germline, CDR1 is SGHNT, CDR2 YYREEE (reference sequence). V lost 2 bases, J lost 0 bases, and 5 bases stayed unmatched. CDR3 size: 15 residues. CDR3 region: CASSLGTVSSYEQYF. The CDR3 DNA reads TGTGCCAGCAGCTTAGGGACAGTAAGCTCCTACGAGCAGTACTTC.

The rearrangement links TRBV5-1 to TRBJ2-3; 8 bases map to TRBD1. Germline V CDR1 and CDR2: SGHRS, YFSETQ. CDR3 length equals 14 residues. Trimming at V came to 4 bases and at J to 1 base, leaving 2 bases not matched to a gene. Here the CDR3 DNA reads TGCGCCAGCAGCGCGGGACAGGGCACAGATACGCAGTATTTT. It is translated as CASSAGQGTDTQYF. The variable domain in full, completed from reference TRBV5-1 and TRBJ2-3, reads KAGVTQTPRYLIKTRGQQVTLSCSPISGHRSVSWYQQTPGQGLQFLFEYFSETQRNKGNFPGRFSGRQFSNSRSEMNVSTLELGDSALYLCASSAGQGTDTQYFGPGTRLTVL.

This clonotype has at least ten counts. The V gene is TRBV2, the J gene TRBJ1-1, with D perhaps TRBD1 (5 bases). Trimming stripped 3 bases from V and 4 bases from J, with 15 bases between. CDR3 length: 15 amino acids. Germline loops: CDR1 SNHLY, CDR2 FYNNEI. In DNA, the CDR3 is TGTGCCAGCAGTGAGGGTCGGGGGTTTGGCACTGAAGCTTTCTTT. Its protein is CASSEGRGFGTEAFF.

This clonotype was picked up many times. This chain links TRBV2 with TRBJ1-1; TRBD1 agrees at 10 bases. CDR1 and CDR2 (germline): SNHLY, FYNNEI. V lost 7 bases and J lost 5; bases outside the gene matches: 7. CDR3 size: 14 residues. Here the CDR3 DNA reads TGTGCCAGCATTCTTGACAGGGGGCGAACTGAAGCTTTCTTT. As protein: CASILDRGRTEAFF.

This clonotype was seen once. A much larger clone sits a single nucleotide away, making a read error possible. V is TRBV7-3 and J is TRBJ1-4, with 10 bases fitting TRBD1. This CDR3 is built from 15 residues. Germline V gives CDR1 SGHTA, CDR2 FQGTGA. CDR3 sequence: CASSGTGVANEKLLF. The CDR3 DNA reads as TGTGCCAGCAGCGGGACAGGGGTAGCTAATGAAAAACTGCTTTTT.

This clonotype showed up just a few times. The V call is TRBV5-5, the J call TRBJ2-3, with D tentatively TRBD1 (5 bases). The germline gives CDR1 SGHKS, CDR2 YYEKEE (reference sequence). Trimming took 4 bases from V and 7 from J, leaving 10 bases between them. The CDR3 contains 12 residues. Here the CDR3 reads CASSRREYTQYF. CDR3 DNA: TGTGCCAGCAGCCGCAGGGAATATACGCAGTATTTT.

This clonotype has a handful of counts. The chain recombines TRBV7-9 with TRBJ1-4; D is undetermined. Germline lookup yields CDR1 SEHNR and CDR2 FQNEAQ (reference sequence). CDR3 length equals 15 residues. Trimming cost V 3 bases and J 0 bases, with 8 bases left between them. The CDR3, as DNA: TGTGCCAGCAGCTTCTCAGGTGCAACTAATGAAAAACTGTTTTTT. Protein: CASSFSGATNEKLFF.

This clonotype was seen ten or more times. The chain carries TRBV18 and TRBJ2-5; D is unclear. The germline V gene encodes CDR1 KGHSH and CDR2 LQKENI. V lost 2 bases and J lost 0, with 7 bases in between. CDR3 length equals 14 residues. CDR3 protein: CASSPLPYQETQYF. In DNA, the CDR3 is TGTGCCAGCTCACCATTACCGTACCAAGAGACCCAGTACTTC.

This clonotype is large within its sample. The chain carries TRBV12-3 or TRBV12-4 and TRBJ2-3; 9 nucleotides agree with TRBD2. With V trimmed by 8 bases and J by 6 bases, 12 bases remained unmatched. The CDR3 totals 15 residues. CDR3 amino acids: CASSLGGGADDTQYF. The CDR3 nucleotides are TGTGCCAGCTCCCTTGGCGGGGGGGCCGACGATACGCAGTATTTT.

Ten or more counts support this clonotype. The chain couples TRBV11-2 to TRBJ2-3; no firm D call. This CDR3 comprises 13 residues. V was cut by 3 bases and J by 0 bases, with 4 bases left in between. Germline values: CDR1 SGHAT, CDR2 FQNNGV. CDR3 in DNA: TGTGCCAGCAGCTTCCCAAGCACAGATACGCAGTATTTT. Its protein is CASSFPSTDTQYF.